A selection of T cell receptor beta chains follows, all from one sample in a study of technical replicates of blood from four donors. Clones were sequenced by immunoSEQ multiplex PCR, and TCRdb holds only the in-frame ones, with some missing. Here the sample spans approximately 75,000 clones, roughly 92% being singletons. The sequencing sample was made of T cells isolated from PBMCs. Receptor source: a human donor in good health. Each CDR3 is given with its conserved first and last residue. A D gene is named only where the DNA matches it firmly. Rows give clone size only sometimes, using once, few, many, or a class for an expanded clone.

clone_size,d_call,j_call,v_call,cdr3_aa,cdr3_nt
-,-,TRBJ1-2,TRBV28,CASSLGREGDYGYTF,TGTGCCAGCAGTTTAGGCAGGGAAGGGGACTATGGCTACACCTTC
few,-,TRBJ1-2,TRBV19,CASSIDPLEDYGYTF,TGTGCCAGTAGTATAGATCCCTTGGAGGACTATGGCTACACCTTC
-,-,TRBJ1-2,TRBV25-1,CASSGDTLGYTF,TGTGCCAGCAGTGGCGACACCCTAGGCTACACCTTC
-,TRBD1,TRBJ1-2,TRBV19,CASEGQHNYGYTF,TGTGCCAGTGAGGGACAGCACAACTATGGCTACACCTTC
-,-,TRBJ2-2,TRBV29-1,CSSDDPRGTGELFF,TGCAGCTCCGACGACCCGCGGGGCACCGGGGAGCTGTTTTTT
once,-,TRBJ1-3,TRBV4-2,CASSQAPPGHRDSGNTIYF,TGTGCCAGCAGCCAAGCACCCCCGGGACACAGGGACTCTGGAAACACCATATATTTT
-,-,TRBJ1-3,TRBV19,CASSIPGSGNTIYF,TGTGCCAGTAGTATTCCCGGCTCTGGAAACACCATATATTTT
few,-,TRBJ1-1,TRBV11-2,CASSLDRSGGAEAFF,TGTGCCAGCAGCTTAGATCGGTCCGGGGGAGCTGAAGCTTTCTTT
-,-,TRBJ2-3,TRBV30,CAWTGDTQYF,TGTGCCTGGACAGGAGATACGCAGTATTTT
-,TRBD2,TRBJ2-1,TRBV5-1,CASSLDGPSGSSYNEQFF,TGCGCCAGCAGCTTGGACGGGCCTAGCGGGAGTTCCTACAATGAGCAGTTCTTC